This is a list of T cell receptor beta chains from one sample in a study of T-cell memory formation after mild COVID-19. TCRdb fed the 5' RACE reads into MiXCR, producing one record per CDR3 protein. The sample lists roughly 100,000 distinct CDR3 sequences; about 13% were seen once. Sequenced sample: PBMCs or a T cell subset sorted from them (not recorded which). Receptor source: an adult woman who had mild COVID-19 (a few samples of this study predate the infection). Cell type and time point are not known. Both conserved end residues are part of each CDR3. Fields, in order: D gene, J gene, CDR3 length, V gene, clone size, CDR3 DNA, CDR3 protein. A D gene is named only where the DNA matches it firmly. Size is omitted from some rows. Given values are once, few, many or a class for expanded clones.

>NA|TRBJ1-1|14|TRBV19|NA
TGTGCCAGTAGTATAGGGGATGAGAACACTGAAGCTTTCTTT
CASSIGDENTEAFF
>TRBD1|TRBJ1-4|15|TRBV7-6|few
TGTGCCAGCAGTTTACCGGGACAGGAGAATGAAAAACTGTTTTTT
CASSLPGQENEKLFF
>NA|TRBJ1-5|16|TRBV20-1|few
TGCAGTGCTAGAGATGGGAGGGATTATAGCAATCAGCCCCAGCATTTT
CSARDGRDYSNQPQHF
>NA|TRBJ2-7|12|TRBV5-1|few
TGCGCCAGCAGCTCTGGACAGTACGAGCAGTACTTC
CASSSGQYEQYF
>NA|TRBJ2-7|10|TRBV20-1|many
TGCAGTGCTAGGGACAGCGAGCAGTACTTC
CSARDSEQYF
>NA|TRBJ2-7|15|TRBV7-6|few
TGTGCCAGCAGCTTAGAGGGAAAGCCACAATACGAGCAGTACTTC
CASSLEGKPQYEQYF
>NA|TRBJ1-1|13|TRBV4-1|NA
TGCGCCAGCAGCCAAGATACGACAGTGGAAGCTTTCTTT
CASSQDTTVEAFF
>NA|TRBJ2-7|14|TRBV4-1|few
TGCGCCAGCAGCCAAAAGACTGACGCCTACGAGCAGTACTTC
CASSQKTDAYEQYF
>TRBD1|TRBJ1-4|17|TRBV5-1|NA
TGCGCCAGCAGCCCGGGGACAGGGGTTGGAAGAAACGAAAAACTGTTTTTT
CASSPGTGVGRNEKLFF
>NA|TRBJ2-2|14|TRBV7-8|NA
TGTGCCAGCCTCGGTCCCGGAGGGACCGGGGAGCTGTTTTTT
CASLGPGGTGELFF
>TRBD1|TRBJ2-2|16|TRBV15|NA
TGTGCCACCAGCAGTACAGGGGGCCGTTTAGGAGGGGAGCTGTTTTTT
CATSSTGGRLGGELFF
>TRBD2|TRBJ2-7|15|TRBV7-2|NA
TGTGCCAGCAGCTTAACAAGCGGGAGCCTCTACGAGCAGTACTTC
CASSLTSGSLYEQYF
>TRBD2|TRBJ2-4|13|TRBV29-1|few
TGCAGCGTTGAGGAGCGGGAGCCGAACATTCAGTACTTC
CSVEEREPNIQYF
>TRBD1|TRBJ2-7|14|TRBV5-4|NA
TGTGCCAGCAGCTCACCGGGACAGGAGTACGAGCAGTACTTC
CASSSPGQEYEQYF
>TRBD1|TRBJ1-1|13|TRBV7-9|few
TGTGCCAGCACCAGGGGGGGTACCCCTGAAGCTTTCTTT
CASTRGGTPEAFF
>NA|TRBJ2-7|13|TRBV7-9|few
TGTGCCAGCAGCGGGGGTCCCACCTACGAGCAGTACTTC
CASSGGPTYEQYF
>TRBD2|TRBJ2-1|19|TRBV11-2|large
TGTGCCAGCAGCCCACTATTATTGGGGACTAGTCGGCCCTACAATGAGCAGTTCTTC
CASSPLLLGTSRPYNEQFF
>TRBD2|TRBJ2-1|16|TRBV5-1|NA
TGCGCCAGCAGCTTGGCCCCTAGCGGGCTGTACAATGAGCAGTTCTTC
CASSLAPSGLYNEQFF
>NA|TRBJ2-1|15|TRBV5-1|NA
TGCGCCAGCATCGAGGGGACCTCCTCCTACAATGAGCAGTTCTTC
CASIEGTSSYNEQFF
>NA|TRBJ2-5|11|TRBV29-1|few
TGCAGCGTTGGGGGTAGGGAGACCCAGTACTTC
CSVGGRETQYF
>NA|TRBJ2-3|13|TRBV7-3|NA
TGTGCCAGCAGCTGGGGAGGCACAGATACGCAGTATTTT
CASSWGGTDTQYF
>NA|TRBJ2-1|16|TRBV7-9|few
TGTGCCAGCCTGGCACGAGAATCGGGACCCCACAATGAGCAGTTCTTC
CASLARESGPHNEQFF
>NA|TRBJ2-5|15|TRBV7-7|few
TGTGCTAGCAGCTTAGATTTGGGGTTCCAAGAGACCCAGTACTTC
CASSLDLGFQETQYF
>TRBD1|TRBJ2-7|14|TRBV15|NA
TGTGCCACCAGCCTCCGGGACAGAGGGTACGAGCAGTACTTC
CATSLRDRGYEQYF
>NA|TRBJ2-2|14|TRBV12-3/TRBV12-4|few
TGTGCCAGCAGTCCTCCGCTGAGGGCCGGGGAGCTGTTTTTT
CASSPPLRAGELFF
>TRBD2|TRBJ2-5|17|TRBV5-1|few
TGCGCCAGCAGTTCGGCGGTAGTGGGAGGGTACCAAGAGACCCAGTACTTC
CASSSAVVGGYQETQYF
>NA|TRBJ1-5|17|TRBV7-9|NA
TGTGCCAGCAGCCATACTAGCCAGGGTTGGAACAATCAGCCCCAGCATTTT
CASSHTSQGWNNQPQHF
>NA|TRBJ2-1|16|TRBV12-3/TRBV12-4|NA
TGTGCCAGCAGGTTCCCCGGGACGCTGGAGGGTTATGAGCAGTTCTTC
CASRFPGTLEGYEQFF
>NA|TRBJ1-6|16|TRBV7-2|NA
TGTGCCAGCAGCTACCTTGAGAGCTCCTATAATTCACCCCTCCACTTT
CASSYLESSYNSPLHF
>NA|TRBJ2-1|13|TRBV20-1|NA
TGCAGTGCTAGAACCCTCGCGGGACCCGAGCAGTTCTTC
CSARTLAGPEQFF
>TRBD1|TRBJ2-7|15|TRBV5-4|NA
TGTGCCAGCAGCTTGGGGACAGGAGCTTCCTACGAGCAGTACTTC
CASSLGTGASYEQYF
>NA|TRBJ2-3|12|TRBV29-1|NA
TGCAGCGTTGAAGCAGGGTCGGATACGCAGTATTTT
CSVEAGSDTQYF
>TRBD1|TRBJ2-3|14|TRBV5-1|NA
TGCGCCAGCACCGGGACAGAGGGCACAGATACGCAGTATTTT
CASTGTEGTDTQYF
>NA|TRBJ2-2|16|TRBV13|many
TGTGCCAGCAGCCCCATGGGAGCGAGTGTTACCGGGGAGCTGTTTTTT
CASSPMGASVTGELFF
>NA|TRBJ2-5|12|TRBV2|few
TGTGCCGAGACATCTCTACAAGAGACCCAGTACTTC
CAETSLQETQYF
>NA|TRBJ2-2|16|TRBV29-1|few
TGCAGCGTTGAAGGCCTTTGGGGGGAGAACACCGGGGAGCTGTTTTTT
CSVEGLWGENTGELFF
>TRBD2|TRBJ2-1|17|TRBV5-8|NA
TGTGCCAGCAGCCTCCTAGCGGGGGATTCCTTTGATGATGAGCAGTTCTTC
CASSLLAGDSFDDEQFF
>TRBD2|TRBJ2-7|18|TRBV7-8|NA
TGTGCCAGCAGCTCGAACCTACTAGCGGGAGTAGGTAGCTACGAGCAGTACTTC
CASSSNLLAGVGSYEQYF
>NA|TRBJ2-3|14|TRBV27|NA
TGTGCCAGCAGTTTGGTACTGTCCACAGATACGCAGTATTTT
CASSLVLSTDTQYF
>NA|TRBJ2-6|19|TRBV5-1|few
TGCGCCAGCAGCTTGGGGCGTCAGGGCGTACTCTCTGGGGCCAACGTCCTGACTTTC
CASSLGRQGVLSGANVLTF
>NA|TRBJ1-1|14|TRBV18|medium-sized
TGTGCCAGCTCACCATCCCCTGCCCTCACTGAAGCTTTCTTT
CASSPSPALTEAFF
>NA|TRBJ1-1|17|TRBV12-3/TRBV12-4|many
TGTGCCAGCAGCTCTCGGGGACTCCTGTTGTCGGCTACTGAAGCTTTCTTT
CASSSRGLLLSATEAFF
>NA|TRBJ2-7|11|TRBV30|few
TGTGCCTGGAGTGAAGCAGTCGAGCAGTACTTC
CAWSEAVEQYF
>NA|TRBJ1-2|15|TRBV5-4|many
TGTGCCAGCAGCTTGGAAAAGGGCCTTAACTATGGCTACACCTTC
CASSLEKGLNYGYTF
>NA|TRBJ2-3|15|TRBV5-1|NA
TGCGCCAGCAGCGAAGTGGGATTGGACACAGATACGCAGTATTTT
CASSEVGLDTDTQYF
>NA|TRBJ2-5|13|TRBV7-6|NA
TGTGCCAGCAGCCGGACGGAGCCGGAGACCCAGTACTTC
CASSRTEPETQYF
>NA|TRBJ1-5|15|TRBV7-2|NA
TGTGCCAGCAGCTTGGATCCCCGGGGGAATCAGCCCCAGCATTTT
CASSLDPRGNQPQHF
>NA|TRBJ1-1|14|TRBV7-9|many
TGTGCCAGCAGCTTAGTCGAGGGTCGCACTGAAGCTTTCTTT
CASSLVEGRTEAFF
>TRBD2|TRBJ2-3|15|TRBV4-2|NA
TGTGCCAGCAGCGGGCTAGCGGGAGGAACAGATACGCAGTATTTT
CASSGLAGGTDTQYF
>NA|TRBJ2-1|16|TRBV7-9|NA
TGTGCCAGCAGCCTGGGGGCGGGGGAGACCTACAATGAGCAGTTCTTC
CASSLGAGETYNEQFF
>NA|TRBJ2-1|14|TRBV29-1|few
TGCAGCGTTCGGGTTAAGCTGGGGTACAATGAGCAGTTCTTC
CSVRVKLGYNEQFF